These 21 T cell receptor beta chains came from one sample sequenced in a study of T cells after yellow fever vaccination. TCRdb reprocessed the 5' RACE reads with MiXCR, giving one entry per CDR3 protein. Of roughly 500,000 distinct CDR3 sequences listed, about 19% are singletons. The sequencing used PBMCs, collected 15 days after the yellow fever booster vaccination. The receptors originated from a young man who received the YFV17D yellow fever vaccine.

The CDR3 loop is CAVTSGTGGYEQYF. The CDR3 DNA reads as TGTGCCGTAACATCCGGGACTGGAGGCTACGAGCAGTACTTC. The genes are TRBV6-2 or TRBV6-3 and TRBJ2-7, with D maybe TRBD2 (6 bases). The germline V gene has CDR1 MNHEY and CDR2 SVGEGT. This CDR3 has 14 amino acids. V was cut by 11 bases and J by 3 bases, with 20 bases left in between.

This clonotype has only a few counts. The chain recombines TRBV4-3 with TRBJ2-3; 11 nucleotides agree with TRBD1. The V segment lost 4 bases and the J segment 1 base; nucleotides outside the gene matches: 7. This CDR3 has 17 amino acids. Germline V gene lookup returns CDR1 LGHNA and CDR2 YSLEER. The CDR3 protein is CASSLGQGARGTDTQYF. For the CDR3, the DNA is TGCGCCAGCAGCCTAGGACAGGGGGCGAGGGGCACAGATACGCAGTATTTT.

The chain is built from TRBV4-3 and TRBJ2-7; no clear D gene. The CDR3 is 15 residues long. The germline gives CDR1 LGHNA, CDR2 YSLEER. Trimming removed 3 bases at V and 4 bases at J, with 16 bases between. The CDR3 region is CASSQSALGLYEQYF. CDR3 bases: TGCGCCAGCAGCCAGAGTGCCTTGGGCCTATACGAGCAGTACTTC.

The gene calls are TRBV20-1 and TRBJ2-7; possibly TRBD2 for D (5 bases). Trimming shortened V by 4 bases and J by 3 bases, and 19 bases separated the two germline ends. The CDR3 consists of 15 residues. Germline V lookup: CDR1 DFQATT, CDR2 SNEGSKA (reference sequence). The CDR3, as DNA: TGCAGTGCTATCAAAACAAGCGGCCCTAACTACGAGCAGTACTTC. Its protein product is CSAIKTSGPNYEQYF.

CDR3 loop: CASSSDAQGQPQHF. CDR3 sequence (DNA): TGTGCCAGCAGCTCCGACGCACAGGGCCAGCCCCAGCATTTT. The rearrangement uses TRBV5-4 and TRBJ1-5; tentative D call: TRBD1 (6 bases). The germline V and J ends were trimmed by 3 bases and 7 bases, with 14 bases remaining between them. Germline CDR1 reads SGHNT; CDR2 reads YYREEE (reference sequence). The CDR3 contains 14 residues.

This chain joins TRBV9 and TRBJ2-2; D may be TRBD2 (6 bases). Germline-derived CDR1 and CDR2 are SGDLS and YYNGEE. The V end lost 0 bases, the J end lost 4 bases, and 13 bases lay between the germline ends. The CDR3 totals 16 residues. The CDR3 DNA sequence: TGTGCCAGCAGCGTAGGTGTTAGCGGCACCACCGGGGAGCTGTTTTTT. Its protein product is CASSVGVSGTTGELFF.

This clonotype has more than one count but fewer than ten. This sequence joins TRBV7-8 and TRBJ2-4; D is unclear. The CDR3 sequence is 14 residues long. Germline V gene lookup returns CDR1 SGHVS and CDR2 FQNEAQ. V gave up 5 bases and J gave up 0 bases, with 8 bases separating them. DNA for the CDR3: TGTGCCAGCAGCCCTTTTCCAGCCAAAAACATTCAGTACTTC. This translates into CASSPFPAKNIQYF.

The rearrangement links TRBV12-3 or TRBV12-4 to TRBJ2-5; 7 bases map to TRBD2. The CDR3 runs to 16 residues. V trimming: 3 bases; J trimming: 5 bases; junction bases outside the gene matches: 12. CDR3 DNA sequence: TGTGCCAGCAGTTTTTTCGGCGGGAGTGGACGGGAGACCCAGTACTTC. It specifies CASSFFGGSGRETQYF.

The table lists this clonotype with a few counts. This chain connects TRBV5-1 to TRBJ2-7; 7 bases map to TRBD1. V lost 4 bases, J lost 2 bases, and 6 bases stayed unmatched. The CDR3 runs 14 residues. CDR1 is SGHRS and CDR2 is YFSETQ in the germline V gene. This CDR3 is CASSDRDSAYEQYF. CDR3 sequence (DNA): TGCGCCAGCAGCGACCGGGACAGTGCCTACGAGCAGTACTTC.

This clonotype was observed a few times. CDR3 residues: CASSQPLAGVFHEQFF. CDR3 DNA sequence: TGTGCCAGCAGCCAACCGCTAGCGGGAGTCTTCCATGAGCAGTTCTTC. The rearrangement joins TRBV3-1 to TRBJ2-1, with 10 bases aligning to TRBD2. J gave up 8 bases and V 2 bases, and 9 bases lay outside the gene matches. Germline V gene lookup returns CDR1 LGHDT and CDR2 YNNKEL (reference sequence). The length of the CDR3 is 16 residues.

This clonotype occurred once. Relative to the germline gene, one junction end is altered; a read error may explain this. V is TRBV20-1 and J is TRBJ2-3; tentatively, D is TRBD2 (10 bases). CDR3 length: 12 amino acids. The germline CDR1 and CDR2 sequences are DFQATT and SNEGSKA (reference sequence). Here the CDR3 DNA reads TGCAGTGCTAGAACAGGGGGCCTAGCGGGAGATTTT. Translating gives CSARTGGLAGDF.

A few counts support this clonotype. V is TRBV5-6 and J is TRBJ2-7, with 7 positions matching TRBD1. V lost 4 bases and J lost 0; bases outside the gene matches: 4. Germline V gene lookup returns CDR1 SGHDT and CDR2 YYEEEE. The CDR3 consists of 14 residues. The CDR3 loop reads CASSAWDSSYEQYF. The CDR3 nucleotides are TGTGCCAGCAGCGCTTGGGACAGCTCCTACGAGCAGTACTTC.

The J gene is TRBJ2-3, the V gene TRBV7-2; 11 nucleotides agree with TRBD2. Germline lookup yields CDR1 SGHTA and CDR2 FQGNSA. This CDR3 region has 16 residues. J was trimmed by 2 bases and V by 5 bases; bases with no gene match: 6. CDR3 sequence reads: CASSTLAGGITDTQYF. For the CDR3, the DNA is TGTGCCAGCAGCACTTTAGCGGGAGGGATCACAGATACGCAGTATTTT.

Here the CDR3 reads CATSRGILGTDIQYF. The CDR3 DNA reads TGTGCCACCAGCAGAGGGATCCTTGGGACGGACATTCAGTACTTC. V gene TRBV15 combines with J gene TRBJ2-4; D could derive from TRBD1 or TRBD2 (5 bases each). V lost 1 base and J 8 bases, leaving 15 bases between the germline ends. CDR3 length equals 15 residues. Germline values: CDR1 LNHNV, CDR2 YYDKDF (reference sequence). The full variable domain, completed using reference TRBV15 and TRBJ2-4, is DAMVIQNPRYQVTQFGKPVTLSCSQTLNHNVMYWYQQKSSQAPKLLFHYYDKDFNNEADTPDNFQSRRPNTSFCFLDIRSPGLGDTAMYLCATSRGILGTDIQYFGAGTRLSVL.

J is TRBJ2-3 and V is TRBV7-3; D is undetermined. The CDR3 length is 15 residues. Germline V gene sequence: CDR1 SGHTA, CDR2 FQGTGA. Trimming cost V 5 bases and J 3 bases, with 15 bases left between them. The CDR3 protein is CASSISPARTDTQYF. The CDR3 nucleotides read TGTGCCAGCAGCATCTCTCCTGCGAGAACAGATACGCAGTATTTT.

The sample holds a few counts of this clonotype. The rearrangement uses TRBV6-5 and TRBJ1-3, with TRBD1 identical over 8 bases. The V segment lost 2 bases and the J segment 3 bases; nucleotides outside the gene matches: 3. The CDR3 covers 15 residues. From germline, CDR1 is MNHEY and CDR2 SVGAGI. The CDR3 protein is CASSYGTGSGNTIYF. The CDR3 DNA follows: TGTGCCAGCAGTTACGGGACAGGTAGTGGAAACACCATATATTTT.

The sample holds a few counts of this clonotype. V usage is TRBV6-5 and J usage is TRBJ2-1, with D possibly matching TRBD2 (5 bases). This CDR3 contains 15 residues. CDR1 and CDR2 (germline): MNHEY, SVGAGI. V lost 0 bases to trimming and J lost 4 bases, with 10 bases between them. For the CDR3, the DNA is TGTGCCAGCAGTTACTCGAGCGGCTTATACAATGAGCAGTTCTTC. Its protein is CASSYSSGLYNEQFF.

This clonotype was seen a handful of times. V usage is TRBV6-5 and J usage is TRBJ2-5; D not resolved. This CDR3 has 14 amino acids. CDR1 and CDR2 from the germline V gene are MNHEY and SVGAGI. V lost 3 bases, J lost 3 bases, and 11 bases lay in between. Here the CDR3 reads CASSYRLGKETQYF. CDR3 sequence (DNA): TGTGCCAGCAGTTATAGGTTAGGGAAAGAGACCCAGTACTTC.

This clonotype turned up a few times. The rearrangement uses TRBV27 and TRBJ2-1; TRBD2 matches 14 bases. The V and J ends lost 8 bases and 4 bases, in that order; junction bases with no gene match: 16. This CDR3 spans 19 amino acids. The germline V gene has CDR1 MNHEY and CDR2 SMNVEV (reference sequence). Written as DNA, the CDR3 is TGTGCCAGCCAAGGACTAGCGGGAGGAATTCTCGGGCGGTACAATGAGCAGTTCTTC. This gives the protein CASQGLAGGILGRYNEQFF.

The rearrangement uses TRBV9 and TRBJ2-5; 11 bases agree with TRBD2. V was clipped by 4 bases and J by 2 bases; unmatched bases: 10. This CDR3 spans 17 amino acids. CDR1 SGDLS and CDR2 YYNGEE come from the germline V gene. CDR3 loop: CASSSGDLAGGQETQYF. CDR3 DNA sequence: TGTGCCAGCAGCTCAGGGGACCTAGCGGGAGGACAAGAGACCCAGTACTTC.

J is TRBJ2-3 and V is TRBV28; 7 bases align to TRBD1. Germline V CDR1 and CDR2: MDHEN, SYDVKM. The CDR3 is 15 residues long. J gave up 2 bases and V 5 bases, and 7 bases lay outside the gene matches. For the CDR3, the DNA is TGTGCCAGCAGTCCAGGGGGACACCACACAGATACGCAGTATTTT. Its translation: CASSPGGHHTDTQYF.